This entry is about one T cell receptor beta chain. The data originate from a study of control samples from healthy donors and cancer patients. Clones were sequenced by immunoSEQ multiplex PCR, and TCRdb holds only the in-frame ones, with some missing. The sample lists under 450,000 clones, around nine tenths seen once, with around 6.5% in the top ten. The receptor's source is a man in his forties with head and neck cancer. The sequencing input was PBMCs.

This chain's CDR3 is CASSSDYTDTQYF. The CDR3 bases are TGTGCCAGTAGTTCAGACTACACAGATACGCAGTATTTT. The chain joins TRBV19 to TRBJ2-3; the D gene is possibly TRBD2 (5 bases). The CDR3 has 13 residues. Trimming took 5 bases from V and 2 from J, leaving 8 bases between them. From germline, CDR1 is LNHDA and CDR2 SQIVND (reference sequence).